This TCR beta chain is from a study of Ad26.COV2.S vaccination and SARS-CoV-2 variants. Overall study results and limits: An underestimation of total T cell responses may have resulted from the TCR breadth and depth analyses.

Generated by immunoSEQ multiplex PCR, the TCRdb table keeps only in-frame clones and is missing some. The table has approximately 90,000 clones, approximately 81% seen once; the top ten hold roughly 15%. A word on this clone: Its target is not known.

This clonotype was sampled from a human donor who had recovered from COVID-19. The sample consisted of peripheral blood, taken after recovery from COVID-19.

The CDR3 bases are TGTGCCAGCATGCCGGGACTAGCGGGACGGAGCTCCTACGAGCAGTACTTC. It codes for CASMPGLAGRSSYEQYF. The chain recombines TRBV28 with TRBJ2-7, with 13 bases fitting TRBD2. The CDR3 loop spans 17 amino acids. The V and J ends lost 7 bases and 0 bases, in that order; junction bases with no gene match: 9. Germline CDR1 and CDR2: MDHEN and SYDVKM.